This T cell receptor (beta chain) was captured in a study of T cell changes during pregnancy in multiple sclerosis. Some clones are missing from TCRdb's copy, which holds only in-frame ones; the method was immunoSEQ multiplex PCR. This table holds approximately 37,000 clones, approximately 90% found once. This clonotype was sampled from a female donor with multiple sclerosis, enrolled in a pregnancy study. The specimen was CD4+ T cells from peripheral blood mononuclear cells, collected before pregnancy.

CDR3 sequence: CASKTPTPRRSEQFF. The CDR3 nucleotides read TGTGCCAGCAAAACGCCCACCCCGAGGAGGAGTGAGCAGTTCTTC. This chain connects TRBV2 to TRBJ2-1; D may be TRBD2 (5 bases). Trimming took off 7 bases at V and 9 bases at J, with 22 bases between the two ends. Germline V gene lookup returns CDR1 SNHLY and CDR2 FYNNEI. CDR3 size: 15 residues.